The 24 T cell receptor beta chains below were found in one sample sequenced in a study of T cell repertoires in aging, cancer and after chemotherapy. TCR beta rearrangements were amplified from peripheral blood genomic DNA. Rearranged V-D-J TRB sequences were amplified with a mixed TRB-A/B primer pool. In TCRdb, the multiplex PCR reads were re-called with MiXCR into one record per CDR3 protein. The sample records roughly 9,000 distinct CDR3 sequences, approximately 33% being singletons. Sequencing was performed on blood. These receptors all come from a human donor in good health. The donor label of this sample is uncertain.

Within the sample, this clonotype is medium-sized. The CDR3 nucleotides are TGTGCCAGTCTCGGAGATACGCAGTATTTT. Translated, it gives CASLGDTQYF. This chain connects TRBV19 to TRBJ2-3; D is ambiguous. From germline, CDR1 is LNHDA and CDR2 SQIVND (reference sequence). V was trimmed by 8 bases and J by 5 bases, leaving 5 bases between them. The CDR3 length is 10 residues.

V and J are TRBV5-1 and TRBJ2-6; D is unclear. Looked up from germline, CDR1 is SGHRS and CDR2 is YFSETQ. This CDR3 has 15 residues. The ends were cut back, 2 bases at V and 1 base at J, with 7 bases in the middle. This CDR3 is CASSFHSSGANVLTF. In nucleotides, the CDR3 is TGCGCCAGCAGCTTTCACAGTTCTGGGGCCAACGTCCTGACTTTC.

This clonotype appeared a few times. The V call is TRBV15, the J call TRBJ1-1; D unresolved. There are 12 residues in the CDR3. Trimming took off 5 bases at V and 4 bases at J, with 8 bases between the two ends. The germline CDR1 and CDR2 sequences are LNHNV and YYDKDF (reference sequence). Here the CDR3 DNA reads TGTGCCACCAGCGGGGATGGCACTGAAGCTTTCTTT. Residues: CATSGDGTEAFF. The full variable domain, completed using reference TRBV15 and TRBJ1-1, is DAMVIQNPRYQVTQFGKPVTLSCSQTLNHNVMYWYQQKSSQAPKLLFHYYDKDFNNEADTPDNFQSRRPNTSFCFLDIRSPGLGDTAMYLCATSGDGTEAFFGQGTRLTVV.

CDR3 sequence: CASSLSGGAKNIQYF. The CDR3 bases are TGTGCCAGCAGTTTAAGCGGGGGAGCCAAAAACATTCAGTACTTC. This sequence joins TRBV12-3 or TRBV12-4 and TRBJ2-4, with 8 bases identical to TRBD2. V shed 2 bases and J 0 bases; nucleotides not matched to a gene: 0. The CDR3 sequence is 15 residues long.

V and J are TRBV5-6 and TRBJ1-1; 7 bases align to TRBD1. With V trimmed by 1 base and J by 4 bases, 7 bases remained unmatched. The CDR3 length is 15 residues. Germline lookup yields CDR1 SGHDT and CDR2 YYEEEE. This CDR3 is CASSLYDRVGTEAFF. CDR3 nucleotides: TGTGCCAGCAGCTTGTACGACAGGGTGGGCACTGAAGCTTTCTTT.

The rearrangement links TRBV6-2 or TRBV6-3 to TRBJ2-7, with 11 bases fitting TRBD2. The V gene's germline CDR1 is MNHEY and CDR2 SVGEGT. CDR3 size: 19 residues. J was trimmed by 0 bases and V by 2 bases; bases with no gene match: 12. CDR3 DNA sequence: TGTGCCAGCAGTTACGAAATTAGCGGGGGGGAAACCCTCTCCTACGAGCAGTACTTC. It yields the protein CASSYEISGGETLSYEQYF.

The chain combines TRBV30 with TRBJ1-2; a weak D match, TRBD1 (6 bases). CDR1 GTSNPN and CDR2 SVGIG come from the germline V gene (reference sequence). CDR3 length equals 16 residues. Deletions cut 3 bases from V and 2 bases from J, with 19 bases between. CDR3 loop: CAWRGSGGGTNYGYTF. Here the CDR3 DNA reads TGTGCCTGGAGGGGGTCGGGAGGGGGAACAAACTATGGCTACACCTTC.

The J gene is TRBJ1-1, the V gene TRBV6-1; tentatively, D is TRBD1 (5 bases). Germline CDR1 MNHNS, CDR2 SASEGT. This CDR3 region has 13 residues. Trimming pared 0 bases from V and 11 bases from J, leaving 13 bases between. The CDR3 spells CASSEAGVGNAFF. The CDR3 coding sequence is TGTGCCAGCAGTGAAGCAGGGGTAGGAAATGCTTTCTTT.

The table lists this clonotype with a count of one. The conserved closing phenylalanine or tryptophan is absent in this CDR3, likely reflecting a read error. This chain connects TRBV5-5 to TRBJ1-1; D remains unclear. The CDR3 totals 15 residues. Trimming left V 2 bases short and J 0 bases short, with 11 bases between. Looked up from germline, CDR1 is SGHKS and CDR2 is YYEKEE (reference sequence). CDR3 in amino acids: CASSFPGRMNTEAFY. Here the CDR3 DNA reads TGTGCCAGCAGCTTTCCGGGCAGGATGAACACTGAAGCTTTCTAT.

Only a few counts were recorded for this clonotype. This sequence joins TRBV12-3 or TRBV12-4 and TRBJ2-3, with 9 bases aligning to TRBD2. The trim removed 1 base at V and 4 bases at J, leaving 15 bases unmatched. The CDR3 has 19 residues. Here the CDR3 DNA reads TGTGCCAGCAGTTTAGGTCGGCGGGGGGGCCTTCGGTCCGCAGATACGCAGTATTTT. Its protein product is CASSLGRRGGLRSADTQYF.

This clonotype is deemed medium-sized (0.01 to 0.1%). The V and J genes are TRBV29-1 and TRBJ2-3; a possible D gene is TRBD2 (5 bases). Between the trimmed V and J ends, which lost 4 bases and 2 bases, there was a span of 13 bases. The length of the CDR3 is 14 residues. From germline, CDR1 is SQVTM and CDR2 ANQGSEA. CDR3 sequence reads: CSVASRLSTDTQYF. For the CDR3, the DNA is TGCAGCGTTGCTAGCAGGCTTTCCACAGATACGCAGTATTTT.

This clonotype is judged medium-sized. The chain links TRBV29-1 to TRBJ2-3, with 9 bases matching TRBD1. Germline V gives CDR1 SQVTM, CDR2 ANQGSEA. The CDR3 has 14 residues. The J segment lost 8 bases and the V segment lost 5 bases, leaving 11 bases of the junction unmatched. The CDR3 DNA sequence: TGCAGCGTTCCGCTGGGACAGGGTCTTGTTACGCAGTATTTT. Amino acid sequence: CSVPLGQGLVTQYF.

The CDR3 nucleotides are TGTGCCACCAGTGACCCCGCCCGGGACAGGGGGCCATACAATGAGCAGTTCTTC. This gives the protein CATSDPARDRGPYNEQFF. V is TRBV24-1 and J is TRBJ2-1; 12 positions agree with TRBD1. Germline V gene lookup returns CDR1 KGHDR and CDR2 SFDVKD. Trimming removed 4 bases from V and 4 bases from J; junction bases left unmatched: 10. CDR3 length: 18 residues.

The chain links TRBV19 to TRBJ1-5; TRBD1 agrees at 7 bases. The CDR3 totals 15 residues. The junction had 12 bases not matched to a gene; V was cut back by 5 bases and J by 8 bases. CDR1 LNHDA and CDR2 SQIVND come from the germline V gene (reference sequence). DNA of the CDR3: TGTGCCAGTAGTTCTGTGACAGGGTTGTATAAGCCCCAGCATTTT. Amino acid sequence: CASSSVTGLYKPQHF.

This clonotype appeared a few times. V usage is TRBV12-3 or TRBV12-4 and J usage is TRBJ1-6; D perhaps matches TRBD1 (6 bases). The CDR3 covers 14 residues. The ends were cut back, 6 bases at V and 9 bases at J, with 15 bases in the middle. CDR3 sequence (DNA): TGTGCCAGCAGCCCGAGGGGGAGGGGTTCACCCCTCCACTTT. Amino acids: CASSPRGRGSPLHF.

The rearrangement uses TRBV30 and TRBJ2-2; TRBD1 might be the D (5 bases). The CDR3 consists of 15 residues. Germline-derived CDR1 and CDR2 are GTSNPN and SVGIG (reference sequence). V dropped 1 base and J dropped 3 bases, with 12 bases sitting between them. CDR3 in amino acids: CAWSDLRAHTGELFF. CDR3 DNA sequence: TGTGCCTGGAGTGATCTCAGGGCCCACACCGGGGAGCTGTTTTTT.

Only a few counts were recorded for this clonotype. This chain joins TRBV6-1 and TRBJ1-2; 10 bases line up with TRBD1. CDR3 length: 14 residues. The J segment lost 3 bases and the V segment lost 11 bases, leaving 9 bases of the junction unmatched. The germline V gene encodes CDR1 MNHNS and CDR2 SASEGT. CDR3 sequence reads: CAATGTGADYGYTF. For the CDR3, the DNA is TGTGCCGCAACCGGGACAGGGGCAGACTATGGCTACACCTTC.

V and J are TRBV27 and TRBJ1-1, with TRBD1 matching over 7 bases. V shed 6 bases, J shed 3 bases, and the junction held 4 bases outside the gene matches. Per the germline V gene, CDR1 is MNHEY and CDR2 is SMNVEV (reference sequence). The CDR3 sequence is 13 residues long. For the CDR3, the DNA is TGTGCCAGCAGCCCGGGACAGTACACTGAAGCTTTCTTT. Amino acids: CASSPGQYTEAFF.

The rearrangement joins TRBV27 to TRBJ2-5; 9 bases line up with TRBD1. The J segment lost 5 bases and the V segment lost 7 bases, leaving 11 bases of the junction unmatched. Germline-derived CDR1 and CDR2 are MNHEY and SMNVEV (reference sequence). The CDR3 runs 15 residues. CDR3 protein: CASNPLTGGSETQYF. Here the CDR3 DNA reads TGTGCCAGCAATCCGCTCACAGGGGGCAGTGAGACCCAGTACTTC.

V is TRBV5-1 and J is TRBJ2-3; D possibly matches TRBD1 or TRBD2 (5 bases each). Germline values: CDR1 SGHRS, CDR2 YFSETQ. The V end lost 4 bases, the J end lost 0 bases, and 15 bases lay between the germline ends. This CDR3 is built from 16 residues. For the CDR3, the DNA is TGCGCCAGCAGCGGGGGTACTAGTCTAAGCACAGATACGCAGTATTTT. Residues: CASSGGTSLSTDTQYF.

The J gene is TRBJ2-7, the V gene TRBV5-6, with 9 bases that match TRBD2. V gave up 3 bases and J gave up 2 bases; unmatched junction bases: 12. CDR3 length: 17 amino acids. Germline V lookup: CDR1 SGHDT, CDR2 YYEEEE. CDR3 amino acids: CASSSRAAGGQAYEQYF. The CDR3 region has the DNA TGTGCCAGCAGCTCCCGCGCAGCGGGGGGTCAGGCCTACGAGCAGTACTTC.

The V call is TRBV18, the J call TRBJ2-7, with TRBD1 as a possible D gene (5 bases). V dropped 1 base and J dropped 5 bases, with 18 bases sitting between them. This CDR3 region has 16 residues. In germline, CDR1 is KGHSH, CDR2 LQKENI. The CDR3 sequence: CASSPLRGRVRDEQYF. CDR3 bases: TGTGCCAGCTCACCACTGCGCGGCAGGGTCAGGGACGAGCAGTACTTC.

The rearrangement uses TRBV5-1 and TRBJ1-4; tentatively, D is TRBD1 (5 bases). V lost 3 bases to trimming and J lost 4 bases, with 7 bases between them. Germline V gene data show CDR1 as SGHRS and CDR2 as YFSETQ. The CDR3 spans 13 residues. The DNA of the CDR3 is TGCGCCAGCAGCTGGGGGGGTAATGAAAAACTGTTTTTT. Protein: CASSWGGNEKLFF.

The J gene is TRBJ2-6, the V gene TRBV12-3 or TRBV12-4; 8 bases align to TRBD1. CDR3 length: 17 residues. The V segment lost 7 bases and the J segment 5 bases; nucleotides outside the gene matches: 13. CDR3 in amino acids: CASTRWTGRYRANVLTF. CDR3 in DNA: TGTGCCAGCACTCGGTGGACAGGGCGTTATAGGGCCAACGTCCTGACTTTC.